The sample holds a few counts of the clone carrying this TCR beta chain. This record comes from a study of early T cells in non-severe SARS-CoV-2 infection. Individual cDNA molecules received unique molecular identifiers. TCRdb re-analysed the 5' RACE reads in MiXCR, keeping a single row per CDR3 protein. The data hold 97,000 or so distinct CDR3 sequences, with 11% observed a single time. Germline V CDR1 and CDR2: DFQATT, SNEGSKA (reference sequence). The CDR3 is 16 residues long. Between the trimmed V and J ends, which lost 0 bases and 0 bases, there was a span of 14 bases. This receptor was taken from an adult who was a healthcare worker with PCR-confirmed SARS-CoV-2 infection or an uninfected control (not recorded which). Sequences were derived from whole blood, sampled at baseline. This chain joins TRBV20-1 and TRBJ1-2; perhaps TRBD1 as D (5 bases). The CDR3 region is CSARDYLRQTNYGYTF. The CDR3 nucleotides read TGCAGTGCTAGAGATTATCTCCGACAGACTAACTATGGCTACACCTTC.